The rows below give T cell receptor beta chains drawn from one sample of a study of cytomegalovirus exposure and HLA in healthy donors. Using immunoSEQ multiplex PCR, the repertoire was profiled, and TCRdb retains in-frame clones only, with some absent. The sample consists of about 150,000 clones, 72% of them appearing once. The sequencing sample was made of PBMCs. These receptors were taken from a middle-aged man in good health and CMV-seropositive. Each CDR3 is given with its conserved first and last residue. Each record gives: J gene, clone size, V gene, D gene, CDR3 DNA, CDR3 protein. D genes are given only for firm matches. For some rows the clone size is stated as once, few or many, or as a class when expanded; others skip it.

J: TRBJ1-2; size: once; V: TRBV2; D: TRBD1; DNA: TGTGCCAGCAGTCCAGGGGGCTATGGCTACACCTTC; CDR3: CASSPGGYGYTF
J: TRBJ2-7; size: NA; V: TRBV5-1; D: TRBD1; DNA: TGCGCCAGCAGATTCCAGGGACAGGGACCTGACGAGCAGTACTTC; CDR3: CASRFQGQGPDEQYF
J: TRBJ1-1; size: NA; V: TRBV5-1; D: NA; DNA: TGCGCCAGCAGCTTTGACGGGCAGGGGACTGAAGCTTTCTTT; CDR3: CASSFDGQGTEAFF
J: TRBJ2-7; size: NA; V: TRBV11-2; D: TRBD2; DNA: TGTGCCAGCAGCTTAGAAGCGGGAGAGATCTACGAGCAGTACTTC; CDR3: CASSLEAGEIYEQYF
J: TRBJ1-2; size: few; V: TRBV28; D: TRBD1; DNA: TGTGCCAGCAGTCGGAGGGGGCCGGGTGATGGTGGCTACACCTTC; CDR3: CASSRRGPGDGGYTF
J: TRBJ2-1; size: NA; V: TRBV18; D: TRBD2; DNA: TGTGCCAGCTCACCACCGAGGGGGGCGGGGGGGCCCTACAATGAGCAGTTCTTC; CDR3: CASSPPRGAGGPYNEQFF
J: TRBJ2-5; size: NA; V: TRBV4-2; D: NA; DNA: TGTGCCAGCAGCGAGGGAACATTAGGGGGCCAAGAGACCCAGTACTTC; CDR3: CASSEGTLGGQETQYF
J: TRBJ2-1; size: NA; V: TRBV6-5; D: TRBD2; DNA: TGTGCCAGCAGCTTAGCGGGAGCGGCCTACAATGAGCAGTTCTTC; CDR3: CASSLAGAAYNEQFF
J: TRBJ2-7; size: NA; V: TRBV20-1; D: NA; DNA: TGCAGTGCTAGAGGTCACTACGAGCAGTACTTC; CDR3: CSARGHYEQYF
J: TRBJ2-7; size: once; V: TRBV9; D: TRBD2; DNA: TGTGCCAGCAGCGTAGCTCCTAGCGGATACGAGCAGTACTTC; CDR3: CASSVAPSGYEQYF
J: TRBJ2-7; size: NA; V: TRBV5-1; D: NA; DNA: TGCGCCAGCAGCTTGGGGTCCGGGGGGCTAACCTACGAGCAGTACTTC; CDR3: CASSLGSGGLTYEQYF
J: TRBJ1-4; size: few; V: TRBV11-2; D: NA; DNA: TGTGCCAGCAGCTCAGGTCATGAAAAACTGTTTTTT; CDR3: CASSSGHEKLFF
J: TRBJ1-2; size: NA; V: TRBV9; D: TRBD1; DNA: TGTGCCAGCAGCGGAAGTAGGGGGCCTTATCGTGGCTACACCTTC; CDR3: CASSGSRGPYRGYTF
J: TRBJ2-2; size: NA; V: TRBV19; D: TRBD2; DNA: TGTGCCAGTAGTATCAGCGGGAGGGCCGCCGGGGAGCTGTTTTTT; CDR3: CASSISGRAAGELFF
J: TRBJ2-1; size: NA; V: TRBV7-2; D: TRBD1; DNA: TGTGCCAGCAGCTTCACTACCGGGACAGCCACATACAATGAGCAGTTCTTC; CDR3: CASSFTTGTATYNEQFF
J: TRBJ2-7; size: NA; V: TRBV7-9; D: TRBD1; DNA: TGTGCCAGCAGCTTGAGTCTTGGCCCAGGGGGCGATTACGAGCAGTACTTC; CDR3: CASSLSLGPGGDYEQYF
J: TRBJ1-6; size: NA; V: TRBV14; D: TRBD1; DNA: TGTGCCAGCAGCCCGAGGACAGGGTTTGGTTCACCCCTCCACTTT; CDR3: CASSPRTGFGSPLHF
J: TRBJ1-4; size: NA; V: TRBV6-1; D: NA; DNA: TGTGCCAGCAGTGAAGGGGCCGGCCCAACTAATGAAAAACTGTTTTTT; CDR3: CASSEGAGPTNEKLFF
J: TRBJ1-1; size: few; V: TRBV12-5; D: NA; DNA: TGTGCTAGTTGTCAGGGTAGATTGAACACTGAAGCTTTCTTT; CDR3: CASCQGRLNTEAFF
J: TRBJ1-1; size: NA; V: TRBV2; D: TRBD1; DNA: TGTGCCAGCAGTGGGGACAGGGTGAACACTGAAGCTTTCTTT; CDR3: CASSGDRVNTEAFF
J: TRBJ1-4; size: NA; V: TRBV14; D: TRBD1; DNA: TGTGCCAGCAGCCCCGGGACAGGGCCTACGAATGAAAAACTGTTTTTT; CDR3: CASSPGTGPTNEKLFF
J: TRBJ2-1; size: NA; V: TRBV5-1; D: TRBD1; DNA: TGCGCCAGCAGCTTCCCGACAGGGAGTACGAATGAGCAGTTCTTC; CDR3: CASSFPTGSTNEQFF